This entry concerns a single T cell receptor (beta chain). PCR used 60 Vbeta primers and 13 Jbeta primers. The repertoire was sequenced with immunoSEQ multiplex PCR; TCRdb's copy has only in-frame clones and lacks some. The sample contains some 180,000 clones, about four fifths of which appear only once. The germline V gene encodes CDR1 LNHNV and CDR2 YYDKDF (reference sequence). V trimming: 6 bases; J trimming: 7 bases; junction bases outside the gene matches: 7. The CDR3 has 14 amino acids. This entry belongs to a study of cytomegalovirus exposure and HLA in healthy donors. The chain recombines TRBV15 with TRBJ2-1; 9 bases match TRBD1. The source material was PBMCs. This clonotype was obtained from a man in his forties in good health and CMV-seropositive. The CDR3 sequence: CATRPGQGRNEQFF. The CDR3 DNA is TGTGCCACCAGACCGGGACAGGGACGAAATGAGCAGTTCTTC.